This TCR beta chain stems from a study of immune evolution from preneoplasia to lung adenocarcinoma. General study results and limits: Clonality was highest in normal lung, lower in later-stage lesions apparently. From normal lung to invasive adenocarcinoma, top clone frequencies appeared to decrease. KRAS-mutant nodules had the highest T cell clonality.

Looked up from germline, CDR1 is MNHNY and CDR2 is SVGAGI (reference sequence). The CDR3 contains 14 residues. J gave up 4 bases and V 6 bases, and 8 bases lay outside the gene matches. Two lung cancer pathologists independently confirmed each histologic diagnosis. Points on this clone: The antigen remains undetermined.

Sequenced by immunoSEQ multiplex PCR; TCRdb stores in-frame clones only, minus some. This sample yields about 26,000 clones, of which roughly 70% are seen a single time; around 5% belongs to the top ten. The V call is TRBV6-6, the J call TRBJ2-5, with 7 nucleotides matching TRBD1. What was sequenced was FFPE invasive lung adenocarcinoma tissue. The receptor was derived from a person between 55 and 69 years old with invasive lung adenocarcinoma. Some clones in this sample may be carry-over from other donors' samples. This CDR3 is CASSQRTGGETQYF. CDR3 sequence (DNA): TGTGCCAGCAGCCAACGGACAGGAGGAGAGACCCAGTACTTC.